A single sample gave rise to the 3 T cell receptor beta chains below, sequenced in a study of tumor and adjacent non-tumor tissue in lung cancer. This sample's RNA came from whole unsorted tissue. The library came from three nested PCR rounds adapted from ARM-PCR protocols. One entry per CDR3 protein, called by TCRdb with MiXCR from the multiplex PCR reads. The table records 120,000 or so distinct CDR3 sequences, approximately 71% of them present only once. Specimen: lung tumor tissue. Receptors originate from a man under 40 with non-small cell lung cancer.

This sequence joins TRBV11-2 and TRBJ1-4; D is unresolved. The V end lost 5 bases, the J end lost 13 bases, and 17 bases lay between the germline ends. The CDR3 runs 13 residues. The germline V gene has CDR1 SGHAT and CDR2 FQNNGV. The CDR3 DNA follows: TGTGCCAGCAGCACTCTACGGACGAGAATACTGTTTTTT. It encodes CASSTLRTRILFF.

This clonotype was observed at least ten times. CDR3 sequence: CASSRGEGYGYTF. DNA of the CDR3: TGTGCCAGCTCTCGTGGCGAGGGCTATGGCTACACCTTC. The chain employs TRBV12-3 or TRBV12-4 and TRBJ1-2; D is unresolved. V was trimmed by 8 bases and J by 4 bases, leaving 14 bases between them. The CDR3 is 13 residues long.

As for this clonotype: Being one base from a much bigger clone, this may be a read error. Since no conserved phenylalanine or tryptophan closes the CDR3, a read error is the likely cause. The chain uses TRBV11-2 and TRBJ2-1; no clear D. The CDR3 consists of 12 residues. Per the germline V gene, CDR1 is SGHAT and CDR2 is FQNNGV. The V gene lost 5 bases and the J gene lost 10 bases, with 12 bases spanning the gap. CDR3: CASSALAAEQFL. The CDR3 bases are TGTGCCAGCAGCGCCCTGGCCGCCGAGCAGTTCTTG.